This entry describes one T cell receptor beta chain. With 7 bases removed from V and 0 bases from J, the gap between germline ends came to 21 bases. This CDR3 has 17 amino acids. Germline V gene data show CDR1 as SEHNR and CDR2 as FQNEAQ (reference sequence). TCR beta chains were sequenced at survey level with immunoSEQ. The protocol was immunoSEQ multiplex PCR, while the TCRdb copy is restricted to in-frame clones and leaves out a portion. The data hold roughly 68,000 clones, with around 95% observed a single time. The sample taken for sequencing was PBMCs. This TCR derives from a man between 40 and 49 years old with rheumatoid arthritis. The chain couples TRBV7-9 to TRBJ1-1, with a possible D match to TRBD1 (5 bases). The chain's CDR3 is CASTGWGESLVNTEAFF. As DNA, the CDR3 is TGTGCCAGCACGGGGTGGGGGGAATCTCTAGTGAACACTGAAGCTTTCTTT.